The 25 T cell receptor beta chains given below trace back to one sample, sequenced in a study of blood T cell repertoires in COVID-19. Assay: immunoSEQ multiplex PCR; the TCRdb copy retains only in-frame clones and omits some. There are tens of thousands of clones in the sample; 82% occur only once, and around 8.7% lies in the top ten. Sequencing input: peripheral blood. Every receptor here comes from a woman of 80 years or more with acute or convalescent COVID-19.

The V gene is TRBV6-5, the J gene TRBJ2-7, with TRBD1 identical over 9 bases. With 5 bases clipped from V and 6 bases from J, the junction kept 11 bases outside the gene matches. CDR1 is MNHEY and CDR2 is SVGAGI in the germline V gene. The CDR3 length is 15 residues. The CDR3 region is CASSPSGTGRSEQYF. CDR3 coding DNA: TGTGCCAGCAGTCCTTCCGGGACAGGGAGGTCCGAGCAGTACTTC.

The V gene is TRBV19, the J gene TRBJ1-3; possible D gene TRBD1, 6 bases. Germline V gives CDR1 LNHDA, CDR2 SQIVND (reference sequence). This CDR3 has 15 amino acids. V lost 4 bases and J lost 2, with 12 bases in between. CDR3 in DNA: TGTGCCAGTAGTAGACGAGGACAGCCTGGAAACACCATATATTTT. Amino acid sequence: CASSRRGQPGNTIYF.

The V call is TRBV6-2 or TRBV6-3, the J call TRBJ1-6; D remains unclear. The CDR3 totals 13 residues. Trimming cost V 2 bases and J 11 bases, with 10 bases left between them. Germline CDR1 MNHEY, CDR2 SVGEGT. The CDR3 sequence: CASSYPGRTPLHF. The CDR3 DNA reads TGTGCCAGCAGTTACCCGGGGAGGACACCCCTCCACTTT.

Here the CDR3 DNA reads TGCGCCAGCAGCTTGAACAGGGGCGGGGTAGATACGCAGTATTTT. This encodes CASSLNRGGVDTQYF. V gene TRBV5-1 combines with J gene TRBJ2-3; a possible D gene is TRBD1 (7 bases). Per germline, CDR1 SGHRS and CDR2 YFSETQ. This CDR3 has 15 residues. V was trimmed by 1 base and J by 5 bases, leaving 14 bases between them.

Sample share makes this clone medium-sized. This chain links TRBV30 with TRBJ1-1; D remains unclear. Trimming cost V 5 bases and J 0 bases, with 10 bases left between them. The CDR3 has 13 residues. Germline CDR1 and CDR2: GTSNPN and SVGIG (reference sequence). In nucleotides, the CDR3 is TGTGCCTGGGGCGGAGGTATGAACACTGAAGCTTTCTTT. Its protein product is CAWGGGMNTEAFF.

This sequence joins TRBV4-1 and TRBJ2-6; D is perhaps TRBD1 (6 bases). There are 18 residues in the CDR3. The germline V and J ends were trimmed by 5 bases and 2 bases, with 19 bases remaining between them. CDR1 is MGHRA and CDR2 is YSYEKL in the germline V gene. The CDR3 reads CASSDRDISWTGANVLTF. The CDR3 nucleotides read TGCGCCAGCAGCGACCGGGACATTTCTTGGACTGGGGCCAACGTCCTGACTTTC.

This clone was seen just once. The chain links TRBV5-1 to TRBJ2-1; D gene ambiguous. Trimming took 0 bases from V and 6 from J, leaving 7 bases between them. The germline V gene encodes CDR1 SGHRS and CDR2 YFSETQ. The CDR3 sequence is 13 residues long. The CDR3 region is CASSLGGVNEQFF. CDR3 nucleotide sequence: TGCGCCAGCAGCTTGGGCGGAGTCAATGAGCAGTTCTTC.

The sample holds one count of this clone. The V call is TRBV28, the J call TRBJ2-7; D remains ambiguous. The CDR3 consists of 17 residues. The V end lost 6 bases, the J end lost 0 bases, and 21 bases lay between the germline ends. Per germline, CDR1 MDHEN and CDR2 SYDVKM. The CDR3 sequence is CASRLKSDGHISYEQYF. CDR3 bases: TGTGCCAGCAGGCTCAAATCCGATGGGCACATCTCCTACGAGCAGTACTTC.

V is TRBV18 and J is TRBJ1-6; TRBD1 might be the D (5 bases). The CDR3 has 15 amino acids. Looked up from germline, CDR1 is KGHSH and CDR2 is LQKENI. Between the trimmed V and J ends, which lost 2 bases and 10 bases, there was a span of 15 bases. CDR3 amino acids: CASSPRREGWSPLHF. The CDR3 DNA reads as TGTGCCAGCTCACCAAGAAGGGAGGGGTGGTCACCCCTCCACTTT. Full variable domain (outside the CDR3, taken from reference TRBV18 and TRBJ1-6): NAGVMQNPRHLVRRRGQEARLRCSPMKGHSHVYWYRQLPEEGLKFMVYLQKENIIDESGMPKERFSAEFPKEGPSILRIQQVVRGDSAAYFCASSPRREGWSPLHFGNGTRLTVT.

This rearrangement joins TRBV9 to TRBJ1-4; D unresolved. Looked up from germline, CDR1 is SGDLS and CDR2 is YYNGEE. V was clipped by 0 bases and J by 2 bases, with 5 bases between them. The length of the CDR3 is 14 residues. Here the CDR3 reads CASSVGGTNEKLFF. The CDR3 DNA reads TGTGCCAGCAGCGTAGGAGGGACTAATGAAAAACTGTTTTTT. The full variable domain, its missing parts supplied by reference TRBV9 and TRBJ1-4, is DSGVTQTPKHLITATGQRVTLRCSPRSGDLSVYWYQQSLDQGLQFLIQYYNGEERAKGNILERFSAQQFPDLHSELNLSSLELGDSALYFCASSVGGTNEKLFFGSGTQLSVL.

This sequence joins TRBV5-1 and TRBJ1-3; 7 bases are a match to TRBD1. Trimming removed 0 bases from V and 4 bases from J; junction bases left unmatched: 4. Germline CDR1 and CDR2: SGHRS and YFSETQ. The CDR3 totals 15 residues. CDR3 region: CASSLGGQSGNTIYF. CDR3 sequence (DNA): TGCGCCAGCAGCTTGGGGGGACAGTCGGGAAACACCATATATTTT.

This clone was counted a few times. The J gene is TRBJ2-7, the V gene TRBV11-2, with 7 nucleotides matching TRBD2. Germline values: CDR1 SGHAT, CDR2 FQNNGV. There are 14 residues in the CDR3. V shed 5 bases and J 1 base; nucleotides not matched to a gene: 5. The CDR3 DNA reads TGTGCCAGCAGCCATAGCGGGCCGTCCTACGAGCAGTACTTC. Encoded protein: CASSHSGPSYEQYF.

The J gene is TRBJ2-7, the V gene TRBV5-1, with TRBD2 matching over 10 bases. Trimming took 0 bases from V and 7 from J; bases not matched to a gene: 10. The CDR3 has 16 amino acids. Germline V gene data show CDR1 as SGHRS and CDR2 as YFSETQ. The chain's CDR3 is CASSLATSGNIGEQYF. The CDR3, as DNA: TGCGCCAGCAGCTTGGCCACTAGCGGGAATATAGGGGAGCAGTACTTC.

The chain recombines TRBV28 with TRBJ2-7; TRBD1 is a possible D gene (5 bases). The CDR3 consists of 14 residues. Looked up from germline, CDR1 is MDHEN and CDR2 is SYDVKM. V was shortened by 6 bases and J by 0 bases, with 12 bases between the two germline ends. The chain's CDR3 is CASSPSGFSYEQYF. Here the CDR3 DNA reads TGTGCCAGCAGCCCCTCAGGGTTCTCCTACGAGCAGTACTTC.

This chain uses TRBV10-2 with TRBJ2-7; weak D call: TRBD1 (6 bases). V gave up 1 base and J gave up 7 bases, with 14 bases separating them. This CDR3 has 14 residues. Germline V gene data show CDR1 as WSHSY and CDR2 as SAAADI. CDR3 DNA: TGCGCCAGCAGTGAGTTGAGGGGGACCGGGGAGCAGTACTTC. This sequence encodes CASSELRGTGEQYF.

This clone showed up just once. In nucleotides, the CDR3 is TGTGCCAGCTCACCGGGACAGGGGCAAGAGACCCAGTACTTC. Its translation is CASSPGQGQETQYF. The V gene is TRBV18, the J gene TRBJ2-5; TRBD1 aligns across 10 bases. V lost 3 bases to trimming and J lost 2 bases; unmatched junction nucleotides: 0. Germline CDR1 KGHSH, CDR2 LQKENI. The CDR3 totals 14 residues.

The rearrangement uses TRBV27 and TRBJ1-4, with a possible D match to TRBD1 (6 bases). The germline V gene has CDR1 MNHEY and CDR2 SMNVEV (reference sequence). The V gene lost 6 bases and the J gene lost 2 bases, with 10 bases spanning the gap. CDR3 size: 14 residues. CDR3 DNA sequence: TGTGCCAGCAGAGACGGACAGACTAATGAAAAACTGTTTTTT. It is translated as CASRDGQTNEKLFF.

The chain recombines TRBV29-1 with TRBJ2-3; 10 bases map to TRBD1. The CDR3 extends over 14 amino acids. J lost 2 bases, V lost 3 bases, and 2 bases had no gene match. CDR1 is SQVTM, CDR2 ANQGSEA, per germline. The CDR3 loop is CSVEGQGYTDTQYF. The CDR3 bases are TGCAGCGTTGAGGGACAGGGGTACACAGATACGCAGTATTTT.

This clone was recorded once. The CDR3 DNA is TGTGCCAGTAGAGGGACTAGCGGTGGCCCTGGGGATGAGCAGTTCTTC. It codes for CASRGTSGGPGDEQFF. This chain uses TRBV19 with TRBJ2-1, with TRBD2 identical over 11 bases. The germline CDR1 and CDR2 sequences are LNHDA and SQIVND (reference sequence). Trimming at V came to 6 bases and at J to 8 bases, leaving 12 bases not matched to a gene. This CDR3 region has 16 residues.

This clone was seen a handful of times. The CDR3 reads CSASSGLGLNEQFF. DNA for the CDR3: TGCAGTGCTAGTTCAGGGTTAGGGCTCAATGAGCAGTTCTTC. The chain joins TRBV20-1 to TRBJ2-1; D might be TRBD1 (5 bases). Germline CDR1 reads DFQATT; CDR2 reads SNEGSKA (reference sequence). The CDR3 covers 14 residues. Trimming removed 3 bases at V and 6 bases at J, with 15 bases between.

V is TRBV20-1 and J is TRBJ2-7; a weak D match, TRBD2 (5 bases). Germline CDR1 DFQATT, CDR2 SNEGSKA (reference sequence). V lost 7 bases and J lost 5, with 12 bases in between. The CDR3 has 11 amino acids. CDR3 amino acids: CSVRGRNEQYF. CDR3 sequence (DNA): TGCAGTGTCCGCGGGCGGAACGAGCAGTACTTC.

V and J are TRBV19 and TRBJ1-2; perhaps TRBD1 as D (6 bases). Looked up from germline, CDR1 is LNHDA and CDR2 is SQIVND (reference sequence). V dropped 7 bases and J dropped 3 bases, with 18 bases sitting between them. The length of the CDR3 is 15 residues. The CDR3: CASIPGAKRDYGYTF. For the CDR3, the DNA is TGTGCCAGTATTCCAGGGGCGAAGAGAGACTATGGCTACACCTTC. Based on the CDR3 plus reference TRBV19 and TRBJ1-2, the full variable domain is DGGITQSPKYLFRKEGQNVTLSCEQNLNHDAMYWYRQDPGQGLRLIYYSQIVNDFQKGDIAEGYSVSREKKESFPLTVTSAQKNPTAFYLCASIPGAKRDYGYTFGSGTRLTVV.

The V and J genes are TRBV6-4 and TRBJ1-2, with D possibly being TRBD1 (6 bases). V was pared by 5 bases and J by 5 bases, with 15 bases between. Germline-derived CDR1 and CDR2 are MRHNA and SNTAGT. CDR3 length equals 14 residues. DNA for the CDR3: TGTGCCAGCAGTCAGGAAGGGGGTGGATATGGCTACACCTTC. Its translation: CASSQEGGGYGYTF.

The V and J genes are TRBV18 and TRBJ2-1, with D perhaps matching TRBD2 (5 bases). The V end lost 1 base, the J end lost 7 bases, and 5 bases lay between the germline ends. The CDR3 consists of 12 residues. Germline lookup yields CDR1 KGHSH and CDR2 LQKENI. The CDR3 DNA reads as TGTGCCAGCTCACCACGGGAGAATGAGCAGTTCTTC. It translates to CASSPRENEQFF. Full variable domain (outside the CDR3, taken from reference TRBV18 and TRBJ2-1): NAGVMQNPRHLVRRRGQEARLRCSPMKGHSHVYWYRQLPEEGLKFMVYLQKENIIDESGMPKERFSAEFPKEGPSILRIQQVVRGDSAAYFCASSPRENEQFFGPGTRLTVL.

The CDR3 DNA sequence: TGCGCCAGCAGCTTGGATGCTCAGCGGGGGAACTATGGCTACACCTTC. Protein: CASSLDAQRGNYGYTF. The chain combines TRBV5-1 with TRBJ1-2; perhaps TRBD1 as D (5 bases). CDR1 is SGHRS and CDR2 is YFSETQ in the germline V gene. V lost 0 bases and J lost 2, with 14 bases in between. This CDR3 is 16 amino acids long. The variable domain in full, completed from reference TRBV5-1 and TRBJ1-2, reads KAGVTQTPRYLIKTRGQQVTLSCSPISGHRSVSWYQQTPGQGLQFLFEYFSETQRNKGNFPGRFSGRQFSNSRSEMNVSTLELGDSALYLCASSLDAQRGNYGYTFGSGTRLTVV.